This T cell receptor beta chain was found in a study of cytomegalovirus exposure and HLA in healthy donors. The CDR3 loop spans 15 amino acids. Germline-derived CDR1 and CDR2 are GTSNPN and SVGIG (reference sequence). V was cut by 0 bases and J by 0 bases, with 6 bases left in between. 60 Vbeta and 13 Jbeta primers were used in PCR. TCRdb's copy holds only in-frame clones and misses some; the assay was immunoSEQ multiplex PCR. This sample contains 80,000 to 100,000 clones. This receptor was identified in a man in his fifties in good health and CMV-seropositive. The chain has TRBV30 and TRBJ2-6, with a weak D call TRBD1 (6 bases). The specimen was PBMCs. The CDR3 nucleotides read TGTGCCTGGAGTGTAGGGGGCTCTGGGGCCAACGTCCTGACTTTC. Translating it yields CAWSVGGSGANVLTF.